This is a list of T cell receptor beta chains from one sample in a study of blood T cell repertoires in COVID-19. Sequenced by immunoSEQ multiplex PCR; TCRdb stores in-frame clones only, minus some. The sample consists of tens of thousands of clones, 70% to 90% of them appearing once. Sequencing was performed on peripheral blood. Every receptor here comes from a man in his fifties with acute or convalescent COVID-19. CDR3s include the opening cysteine and the closing phenylalanine or tryptophan. Fields, in order: V gene, clone size, J gene, D gene, CDR3 protein, CDR3 DNA. The D gene is left open where the match is weak. Rows give clone size only sometimes, using once, few, many, or a class for an expanded clone.

>TRBV27|-|TRBJ2-1|-
CASSTTHRESYNEQFF
TGTGCCAGCAGCACCACCCACAGGGAGTCCTACAATGAGCAGTTCTTC
>TRBV27|once|TRBJ2-3|TRBD1
CASSFRTGAEDTQYF
TGTGCCAGCAGTTTCCGGACAGGGGCGGAGGATACGCAGTATTTT
>TRBV5-1|many|TRBJ2-7|TRBD1
CASSLAHWQGQSYEQYF
TGCGCCAGCAGCTTGGCCCACTGGCAGGGACAGTCCTACGAGCAGTACTTC
>TRBV5-1|-|TRBJ2-2|TRBD2
CASSPGLVWTGELFF
TGCGCCAGCAGCCCGGGACTAGTATGGACCGGGGAGCTGTTTTTT
>TRBV10-3|once|TRBJ2-7|TRBD2
CAISDEREMGEQYF
TGTGCCATCAGTGATGAGCGGGAGATGGGGGAGCAGTACTTC
>TRBV19|-|TRBJ1-4|-
CASSPRALATNEKLFF
TGTGCCAGTAGTCCGCGGGCCTTAGCAACTAATGAAAAACTGTTTTTT
>TRBV7-9|-|TRBJ2-3|-
CASSPNGGDTQYF
TGTGCCAGCAGCCCGAACGGGGGAGATACGCAGTATTTT
>TRBV6-5|few|TRBJ1-3|-
CASSYQGSGNTIYF
TGTGCCAGCAGTTATCAGGGCTCTGGAAACACCATATATTTT
>TRBV27|-|TRBJ1-2|-
CASSWEGRGGYTF
TGTGCCAGCAGTTGGGAGGGCCGGGGTGGCTACACCTTC
>TRBV3-1/TRBV3-2|-|TRBJ1-6|-
CASSQTYNSPLHF
TGTGCCAGCAGCCAGACATATAATTCACCCCTCCACTTT
>TRBV7-2|-|TRBJ1-2|TRBD1
CASSPTGFYGYTF
TGTGCCAGCAGTCCGACAGGGTTCTATGGCTACACCTTC
>TRBV11-2|many|TRBJ2-7|-
CASSLSTGSYEQYF
TGTGCCAGCAGCTTATCCACAGGCTCCTACGAGCAGTACTTC
>TRBV7-2|-|TRBJ2-5|-
CASSSGLLYQETQYF
TGTGCCAGCAGCTCGGGACTGTTGTACCAAGAGACCCAGTACTTC
>TRBV28|-|TRBJ1-4|TRBD1
CASTRRSGQVKRVHEKLFF
TGTGCCAGCACCCGAAGGTCCGGACAGGTCAAGAGGGTCCATGAAAAACTGTTTTTT
>TRBV6-2/TRBV6-3|-|TRBJ1-2|TRBD1
CASSGTGNANYGYTF
TGTGCCAGCAGCGGGACAGGGAACGCTAACTATGGCTACACCTTC
>TRBV6-2/TRBV6-3|-|TRBJ1-1|TRBD1
CASSYSGKARDRVAHYTEAFF
TGTGCCAGCAGTTACTCGGGGAAAGCTAGGGACAGGGTAGCGCATTACACTGAAGCTTTCTTT
>TRBV6-5|-|TRBJ2-2|-
CASSSPQGSGTGELFF
TGTGCCAGCAGTTCACCACAGGGATCGGGAACCGGGGAGCTGTTTTTT
>TRBV10-3|-|TRBJ2-7|-
CAISEYIGTSYEQYF
TGTGCCATCAGTGAGTACATAGGGACTTCCTACGAGCAGTACTTC
>TRBV5-6|once|TRBJ2-7|-
CASSLDGGSGEQYF
TGTGCCAGCAGCTTGGATGGGGGGAGCGGCGAGCAGTACTTC
>TRBV9|-|TRBJ2-1|TRBD2
CASSVEGLAGVQQFF
TGTGCCAGCAGCGTAGAGGGACTAGCGGGAGTTCAGCAGTTCTTC
>TRBV29-1|-|TRBJ2-3|TRBD1
CSVVRDRGPDTQYF
TGCAGCGTTGTGCGGGACAGGGGCCCCGATACGCAGTATTTT
>TRBV7-2|once|TRBJ2-1|TRBD1
CAISTGGSEQFF
TGTGCCATCTCGACAGGGGGCAGTGAGCAGTTCTTC
>TRBV29-1|-|TRBJ1-4|TRBD1
CSGGQGAGEKLFF
TGCAGCGGGGGACAGGGGGCCGGTGAAAAACTGTTTTTT
>TRBV27|-|TRBJ2-7|-
CASSFDGSYEQYF
TGTGCCAGCAGTTTTGACGGGTCCTACGAGCAGTACTTC
>TRBV9|-|TRBJ2-2|TRBD2
CASSTSGTNTGELFF
TGTGCCAGCAGCACTAGCGGGACGAACACCGGGGAGCTGTTTTTT
>TRBV5-1|-|TRBJ2-3|TRBD2
CASTGTSGTDTQYF
TGCGCCAGCACCGGGACTAGCGGCACAGATACGCAGTATTTT
>TRBV18|-|TRBJ2-3|-
CASSPRDSNTDTQYF
TGTGCCAGCTCACCACGGGACTCGAACACAGATACGCAGTATTTT
>TRBV29-1|once|TRBJ2-3|TRBD1
CSVTGVATDTQYF
TGCAGCGTTACAGGGGTAGCGACAGATACGCAGTATTTT
>TRBV18|-|TRBJ2-3|-
CASSLRRASTDTQYF
TGTGCCAGCTCACTAAGGCGGGCCAGCACAGATACGCAGTATTTT
>TRBV5-1|-|TRBJ2-1|TRBD2
CASSLMPGGPLNEQFF
TGCGCCAGCAGCTTGATGCCGGGAGGGCCCCTCAATGAGCAGTTCTTC
>TRBV10-3|-|TRBJ2-7|TRBD1
CAISPGGHEQYF
TGTGCCATCAGTCCAGGGGGCCACGAGCAGTACTTC
>TRBV4-3|-|TRBJ2-3|TRBD2
CASSLTSGGSTDTQYF
TGCGCCAGCAGCCTGACTAGCGGGGGAAGCACAGATACGCAGTATTTT
>TRBV5-1|-|TRBJ1-1|-
CASSTAMNTEAFF
TGCGCCAGCAGCACTGCCATGAACACTGAAGCTTTCTTT
>TRBV18|-|TRBJ1-1|TRBD1
CASSPPRTGNTEAFF
TGTGCCAGCTCACCGCCGAGGACAGGCAACACTGAAGCTTTCTTT
>TRBV19|-|TRBJ2-5|-
CASSIYPQVADQETQYF
TGTGCCAGTAGTATATACCCCCAGGTAGCGGACCAAGAGACCCAGTACTTC
>TRBV9|-|TRBJ2-3|TRBD2
CASSVDLAGVPDTQYF
TGTGCCAGCAGCGTAGATCTAGCGGGAGTCCCAGATACGCAGTATTTT
>TRBV7-2|-|TRBJ2-3|-
CASSSNPTTKADTQYF
TGTGCCAGCAGCTCTAACCCCACGACTAAAGCAGATACGCAGTATTTT
>TRBV19|few|TRBJ1-5|-
CASSSGEGNQPQHF
TGTGCCAGTAGTAGCGGGGAGGGCAATCAGCCCCAGCATTTT
>TRBV14|-|TRBJ2-7|-
CATSDSLANEQYF
TGTGCCACCTCGGACTCCTTAGCTAACGAGCAGTACTTC
>TRBV12-3/TRBV12-4|-|TRBJ2-5|-
CASSPTGQETQYF
TGTGCCAGCAGCCCGACAGGCCAAGAGACCCAGTACTTC
>TRBV6-1|-|TRBJ2-7|TRBD1
CASSVAFGDRSEEQYF
TGTGCCAGCAGTGTGGCTTTTGGGGACAGGTCAGAAGAGCAGTACTTC
>TRBV27|-|TRBJ1-5|-
CASSPGQTASNQPQHF
TGTGCCAGCAGTCCCGGACAAACCGCTAGCAATCAGCCCCAGCATTTT
>TRBV2|-|TRBJ1-4|-
CASIGRYTTNEKLFF
TGTGCCAGCATTGGGCGATATACAACTAATGAAAAACTGTTTTTT
>TRBV27|-|TRBJ1-1|TRBD1
CASTAKQGMNTEAFF
TGTGCCAGCACCGCAAAACAGGGGATGAACACTGAAGCTTTCTTT
>TRBV18|-|TRBJ1-2|-
CASSSGEGANYGYTF
TGTGCCAGCTCTTCGGGGGAGGGCGCTAACTATGGCTACACCTTC
>TRBV14|-|TRBJ2-1|TRBD2
CASSRLSSGRDEQFF
TGTGCCAGCAGCCGACTGTCTAGCGGGAGGGATGAGCAGTTCTTC
>TRBV27|-|TRBJ2-5|-
CASRSMGYRGETQYF
TGTGCCAGCAGGTCCATGGGGTACCGGGGGGAGACCCAGTACTTC
>TRBV4-3|-|TRBJ1-3|-
CASSQDWGKGLRGNTIYF
TGCGCCAGCAGCCAAGATTGGGGCAAGGGCCTGCGGGGAAACACCATATATTTT
>TRBV29-1|few|TRBJ2-7|TRBD1
CSVGPGQGIEQYF
TGCAGCGTTGGTCCGGGACAGGGGATCGAGCAGTACTTC
>TRBV30|-|TRBJ2-6|-
CAWSNGPSGANVLTF
TGTGCCTGGAGTAATGGGCCCTCTGGGGCCAACGTCCTGACTTTC
>TRBV27|-|TRBJ2-7|-
CASSSLGQYYEQYF
TGTGCCAGCAGTTCACTCGGACAGTACTACGAGCAGTACTTC
>TRBV7-9|-|TRBJ1-4|TRBD1
CASSPGQGGWEKLFF
TGTGCCAGCAGCCCCGGACAGGGAGGATGGGAAAAACTGTTTTTT
>TRBV7-7|few|TRBJ2-2|TRBD2
CASSTTEGLAGAGELFF
TGTGCCAGCAGCACCACAGAAGGACTAGCGGGAGCCGGGGAGCTGTTTTTT
>TRBV19|few|TRBJ1-5|TRBD1
CASSPIQGGNQPQHF
TGTGCCAGTAGTCCGATCCAGGGGGGCAATCAGCCCCAGCATTTT
>TRBV24-1|-|TRBJ2-4|TRBD2
CATSGVSGLAGKLAKNIQYF
TGTGCCACCAGTGGGGTCTCGGGACTAGCGGGGAAACTAGCCAAAAACATTCAGTACTTC
>TRBV29-1|once|TRBJ2-3|-
CSVREGTFLTDTQYF
TGCAGCGTTAGAGAGGGAACCTTCCTCACAGATACGCAGTATTTT
>TRBV19|-|TRBJ2-3|-
CASSTSPSPTDTQYF
TGTGCCAGTAGTACCTCCCCAAGCCCCACAGATACGCAGTATTTT
>TRBV5-6|-|TRBJ1-3|-
CASSQSPGHGNTIYF
TGTGCCAGCAGCCAATCGCCAGGGCACGGAAACACCATATATTTT
>TRBV7-8|-|TRBJ1-4|TRBD1
CASSPNRDRDEKLFF
TGTGCCAGCAGCCCTAACCGGGACAGGGATGAAAAACTGTTTTTT